This T cell receptor beta chain stems from a study of T-cell memory formation after mild COVID-19 (dated by TCRdb to the early 2020s). Describing the broader study: TCR sequence clusters from the two donors were largely donor specific. Longitudinal TCRalpha and TCRbeta repertoire sequencing tracked T-cell clones expanding and contracting after mild COVID-19 in two donors. The cohort was made up of two young adult volunteers, one female and one male, who were previously healthy.

The sequencer listed for this sample is Illumina NovaSeq 6000. cDNA libraries for TCRalpha and TCRbeta were prepared by 5'RACE using constant-segment primers, with sample barcodes and unique molecular identifiers added. Trizol reagent was used to extract RNA from every sample. Amplification of the libraries took two PCR steps, and the second step added a second sample barcode plus Illumina TruSeq adapters. Sequencing of the libraries was done on an Illumina NovaSeq, producing 2 x 150 bp paired-end reads. Concerning the study's data processing: With migec v1.2.7, reads were demultiplexed and then collapsed into UMI-guided consensus sequences. With mixcr v2.1.11, UMI consensuses were aligned to TRA and TRB V and J templates and assembled into clonotypes. A clonotype was counted as expanded or contracted only if both edgeR and NoisET called the change significant, with noise models trained on biological replicates. edgeR calls used a false discovery rate-adjusted p below 0.01 and a log2 fold-change threshold of 1. PCA with hierarchical clustering of max-normalized trajectories of the 1000 most abundant clonotypes was used as exploratory dynamics analysis. Separately sequenced CD4+ and CD8+ repertoires were used to assign the CD4 or CD8 phenotype of responding clones. TCRdb applied fastp at Q25 and MiXCR to the public reads, then kept only in-frame beta chains. Rows with a matching CDR3 protein are joined into one entry that keeps the most common DNA and genes. These V and J calls derive from TCRdb rather than the authors' analysis. The sample table records approximately 290,000 distinct CDR3 sequences; around 15% of these occur just once. 20% to 25% of the sample goes to the ten largest clones.

What the authors observed across the whole study: The second-wave clones that peaked on day 37 were not confirmed to be SARS-CoV-2 specific. Some responding clones were detected in pre-infection memory, which suggested that pre-existing cross-reactive memory T cells had joined the SARS-CoV-2 response. Contracting CD4+ clones turned up mainly in the CM and EM memory subsets, whereas EMRA was where CD8+ clones were enriched. Clones that contracted from day 15 to 85 showed balanced CD4/CD8 phenotypes, whereas a second wave of clones that expanded from day 15 to 37 leaned towards CD4+. The study covered only a couple of mild cases, and larger cohorts including severe cases with pre-infection samples were considered necessary.

This clonotype has ten or more counts. It lacks a known antigen. Per-base qualities were not stored, and no clone one base away is much larger. Ficoll-Paque density gradient centrifugation was used to isolate PBMCs. The V and J ends are trimmed by 0 bases and 2 bases, leaving 13 bases between them. Inclusive of the bounding cysteine and phenylalanine, the CDR3 is 16 residues long. The entry retains the CDR3 DNA only, 48 bases that are in frame from base 1. Reading the germline V gene gives CDR1 SGHTA and CDR2 FQGNSA. Sequences were obtained from PBMCs or a T cell subset sorted from them (not recorded which). The chain couples TRBV7-2 to TRBJ2-5; TRBD1 is perhaps the D gene, given 6 matching bases. The TCR sequence derives from a young man who had mild COVID-19 (a few samples of this study predate the infection). The sample titles of this study are shuffled in the database, so cell type and time point are left out; the donor was told from shared clones. The CDR3 protein: CASSLARIRGQETQYF. The bases read TGTGCCAGCAGCTTAGCGCGTATTAGGGGGCAAGAGACCCAGTACTTC. This CDR3, with the reference TRBV7-2 and TRBJ2-5 proteins standing in past its ends, gives the full variable domain GAGVSQSPSNKVTEKGKDVELRCDPISGHTALYWYRQSLGQGLEFLIYFQGNSAPDKSGLPSDRFSAERTGGSVSTLTIQRTQQEDSAVYLCASSLARIRGQETQYFGPGTRLLVL.